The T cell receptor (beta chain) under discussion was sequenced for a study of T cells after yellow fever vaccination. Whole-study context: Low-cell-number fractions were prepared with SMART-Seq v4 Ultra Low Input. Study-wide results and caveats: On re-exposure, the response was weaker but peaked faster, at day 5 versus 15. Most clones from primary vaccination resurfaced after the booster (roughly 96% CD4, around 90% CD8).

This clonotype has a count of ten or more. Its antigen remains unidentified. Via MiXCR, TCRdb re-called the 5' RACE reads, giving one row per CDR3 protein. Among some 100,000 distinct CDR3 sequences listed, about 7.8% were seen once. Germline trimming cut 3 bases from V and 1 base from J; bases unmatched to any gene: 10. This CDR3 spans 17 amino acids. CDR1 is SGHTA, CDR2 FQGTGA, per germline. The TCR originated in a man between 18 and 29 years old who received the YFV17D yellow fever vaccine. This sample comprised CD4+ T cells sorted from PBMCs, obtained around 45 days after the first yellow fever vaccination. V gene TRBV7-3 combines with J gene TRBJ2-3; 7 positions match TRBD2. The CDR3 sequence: CASSFRLRGDRTDTQYF. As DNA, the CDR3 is TGTGCCAGCAGCTTTCGGCTTCGGGGGGACCGCACAGATACGCAGTATTTT.